The present TCR beta chain was sequenced within a study of blood T cell repertoires in COVID-19. The overall study: Some COVID-19 samples were acute and others convalescent; all came from the United States, Italy and Spain. Sources were T cells, B-cell-depleted T cells, or PBMCs; the material itself was cDNA or gDNA.

This clone was counted only a few times. Authors' analysis steps: Reference gene primer amplification yielded estimated nucleated cell counts. This table comes from immunoSEQ multiplex PCR, and its TCRdb copy is limited to in-frame clones, with some not included. The DNA was the basis for D and trimming; V, J and clone size are from that table. The sample shows about 74,000 clones, 90% of them seen only once. With 1 base removed from V and 5 bases from J, the gap between germline ends came to 6 bases. The CDR3 is made up of 12 amino acids. Material: peripheral blood. The sequence came from a human donor in a cohort sampled during active COVID-19. V usage is TRBV12-3 or TRBV12-4 and J usage is TRBJ2-7, with D possibly TRBD1 on 6 matching bases. DNA of the CDR3: TGTGCCAGCAGTTTAGGGGGGCACGAGCAGTACTTC. It is translated as CASSLGGHEQYF.